The next 25 T cell receptor beta chains were all read from a single sample in a study of radiation and T cells in renal cell carcinoma. As for time point: blood 2 weeks post-SBRT. Documented treatment: 15 Gy SBRT to primary tumor, nephrectomy 4 weeks later. Sequencing was performed with immunoSEQ multiplex PCR; in TCRdb, only in-frame clones are kept and a portion is missing. The table has about 150,000 clones, around 90% seen once. The specimen comprised blood, sampled from a patient whose treatment included radiotherapy and nephrectomy. Receptors were obtained from a woman between 50 and 59 years old with renal cell carcinoma.

This clone was counted a few times. This chain links TRBV6-5 with TRBJ2-7; TRBD1 is a possible D gene (6 bases). Germline V gene sequence: CDR1 MNHEY, CDR2 SVGAGI. There are 13 residues in the CDR3. Deletions cut 8 bases from V and 2 bases from J, with 13 bases between. This CDR3 reads CASAIWDTYEQYF. The CDR3 DNA reads TGTGCCAGCGCGATCTGGGACACCTACGAGCAGTACTTC.

This clone was observed a few times. The chain combines TRBV19 with TRBJ1-1; D gene ambiguous. Trimming cost V 3 bases and J 4 bases, with 9 bases left between them. The CDR3 contains 13 residues. The V gene's germline CDR1 is LNHDA and CDR2 SQIVND (reference sequence). CDR3: CASSMWAGTEAFF. The CDR3 nucleotides read TGTGCCAGTAGTATGTGGGCAGGCACTGAAGCTTTCTTT.

The chain has TRBV5-5 and TRBJ2-1; D perhaps matches TRBD1 (5 bases). The germline CDR1 and CDR2 sequences are SGHKS and YYEKEE (reference sequence). Trimming took off 1 base at V and 3 bases at J, with 11 bases between the two ends. The CDR3 has 15 amino acids. The CDR3 nucleotides are TGTGCCAGCAGCTTGTCAGGGTTCGGCTACAATGAGCAGTTCTTC. Translation: CASSLSGFGYNEQFF.

This chain links TRBV7-8 with TRBJ2-2; 7 nucleotides match TRBD2. Trimming removed 5 bases from V and 0 bases from J; junction bases left unmatched: 6. Germline V CDR1 and CDR2: SGHVS, FQNEAQ. There are 16 residues in the CDR3. CDR3 nucleotides: TGTGCCAGCAGCACAGATGCGGGGGCGAACACCGGGGAGCTGTTTTTT. Translating it yields CASSTDAGANTGELFF.

The rearrangement joins TRBV7-9 to TRBJ2-5; D gene uncertain. The CDR3 is 14 amino acids. Germline values: CDR1 SEHNR, CDR2 FQNEAQ (reference sequence). Between the trimmed V and J ends, which lost 0 bases and 5 bases, there was a span of 10 bases. The DNA of the CDR3 is TGTGCCAGCAGCTTAGCTGGATTTCGGGAGACCCAGTACTTC. Translated: CASSLAGFRETQYF.

This chain uses TRBV9 with TRBJ2-3; D is unclear. The V and J ends lost 3 bases and 6 bases respectively, with 14 bases between them. This CDR3 spans 14 amino acids. From germline, CDR1 is SGDLS and CDR2 YYNGEE. DNA for the CDR3: TGTGCCAGCAGCGCAGGACCCACATTGGATACGCAGTATTTT. Translating gives CASSAGPTLDTQYF.

The gene calls are TRBV11-1 and TRBJ2-5, with 11 positions matching TRBD2. From germline, CDR1 is SGHAT and CDR2 FQDESV (reference sequence). The CDR3 runs 16 residues. Trimming removed 4 bases from V and 5 bases from J; junction bases left unmatched: 9. Here the CDR3 DNA reads TGTGCCAGCAGCTCGTCCGGACTAGCGGGCTGGGAGACCCAGTACTTC. This encodes CASSSSGLAGWETQYF.

The rearrangement joins TRBV7-9 to TRBJ1-2; D is ambiguous. CDR1 is SEHNR, CDR2 FQNEAQ, per germline (reference sequence). The V end lost 1 base, the J end lost 9 bases, and 9 bases lay between the germline ends. CDR3 length equals 12 residues. This CDR3 reads CASSLDSGRYTF. Here the CDR3 DNA reads TGTGCCAGCAGCTTAGACTCCGGGCGCTACACCTTC. The full variable domain, rest sourced from reference TRBV7-9 and TRBJ1-2, is DTGVSQNPRHKITKRGQNVTFRCDPISEHNRLYWYRQTLGQGPEFLTYFQNEAQLEKSRLLSDRFSAERPKGSFSTLEIQRTEQGDSAMYLCASSLDSGRYTFGSGTRLTVV.

The V call is TRBV2, the J call TRBJ2-1; 11 bases fit TRBD2. The V segment lost 5 bases and the J segment 4 bases; nucleotides outside the gene matches: 7. This CDR3 has 16 residues. Germline loops: CDR1 SNHLY, CDR2 FYNNEI. The CDR3 spells CASSPLTSGAYNEQFF. DNA of the CDR3: TGTGCCAGCAGTCCCCTGACTAGCGGGGCATACAATGAGCAGTTCTTC.

This chain links TRBV6-1 with TRBJ2-3; D could derive from TRBD1 or TRBD2 (6 bases each). The V and J ends lost 1 base and 1 base respectively, with 9 bases between them. The germline CDR1 and CDR2 sequences are MNHNS and SASEGT. The CDR3 has 15 amino acids. CDR3 DNA: TGTGCCAGCAGTGAAGACCGGGGGCGCACAGATACGCAGTATTTT. Its protein product is CASSEDRGRTDTQYF.

This clone has a single count. The V and J genes are TRBV7-2 and TRBJ1-1; possibly TRBD1 for D (5 bases). CDR1 and CDR2 (germline): SGHTA, FQGNSA. Trimming shortened V by 1 base and J by 3 bases, and 12 bases separated the two germline ends. This CDR3 is 15 amino acids long. The DNA for the CDR3 is TGTGCCAGCAGCTTAGACGGGACGGCAGACACTGAAGCTTTCTTT. This codes for CASSLDGTADTEAFF.

The chain is built from TRBV4-1 and TRBJ1-1; 9 positions agree with TRBD1. The germline gives CDR1 MGHRA, CDR2 YSYEKL. CDR3 length: 14 residues. The junction had 7 bases not matched to a gene; V was cut back by 2 bases and J by 9 bases. CDR3 residues: CASSQLGQGLQAFF. CDR3 nucleotide sequence: TGCGCCAGCAGCCAACTGGGACAGGGACTGCAAGCTTTCTTT.

V usage is TRBV30 and J usage is TRBJ1-5; 10 nucleotides match TRBD1. Trimming cost V 3 bases and J 6 bases; bases outside gene matches: 8. Germline CDR1 and CDR2: GTSNPN and SVGIG (reference sequence). The CDR3 is 15 amino acids. The CDR3 region is CAWSPTGGEIQPQHF. Here the CDR3 DNA reads TGTGCCTGGAGCCCGACAGGGGGCGAAATTCAGCCCCAGCATTTT.

V and J are TRBV7-3 and TRBJ2-2, with 12 bases lining up with TRBD2. The CDR3 is made up of 15 amino acids. Germline assignment: CDR1 SGHTA and CDR2 FQGTGA. V was clipped by 6 bases and J by 4 bases; unmatched bases: 3. This chain's CDR3 is CASSTSGGTTGELFF. The CDR3 DNA reads as TGTGCCAGCAGTACTAGCGGGGGGACCACCGGGGAGCTGTTTTTT. Drawing the rest from reference TRBV7-3 and TRBJ2-2, the complete variable domain is GAGVSQTPSNKVTEKGKYVELRCDPISGHTALYWYRQSLGQGPEFLIYFQGTGAADDSGLPNDRFFAVRPEGSVSTLKIQRTERGDSAVYLCASSTSGGTTGELFFGEGSRLTVL.

The chain joins TRBV7-8 to TRBJ2-5; tentatively, D is TRBD2 (5 bases). Trimming removed 1 base from V and 5 bases from J, with 11 bases in between. The CDR3 length is 14 residues. Germline CDR1 reads SGHVS; CDR2 reads FQNEAQ. This CDR3 is CASSLEPGWETQYF. CDR3 sequence (DNA): TGTGCCAGCAGCTTAGAGCCGGGGTGGGAGACCCAGTACTTC.

In DNA form, the CDR3 reads TGCGCCAGCAGTCAGAAGACAGGGGGGAAGGCCTACGAGCAGTACTTC. It translates to CASSQKTGGKAYEQYF. The chain combines TRBV23-1 with TRBJ2-7; 9 bases match TRBD1. TRBV23-1 carries the ORF label, with uncertain function. This CDR3 has 16 amino acids. J was trimmed by 2 bases and V by 3 bases; bases with no gene match: 8.

This chain joins TRBV6-5 and TRBJ2-7, with D tentatively TRBD2 (5 bases). V was clipped by 5 bases and J by 6 bases, with 17 bases between them. This CDR3 spans 14 amino acids. Germline V gene lookup returns CDR1 MNHEY and CDR2 SVGAGI. The CDR3 is CASSGGPALFEQYF. The CDR3 DNA reads as TGTGCCAGCAGTGGAGGTCCAGCCTTATTCGAGCAGTACTTC.

In its sample, this clone was seen a few times. The J gene is TRBJ2-3, the V gene TRBV14; D gene uncertain. The germline V and J ends were trimmed by 4 bases and 7 bases, with 9 bases remaining between them. The CDR3 spans 12 residues. Germline V lookup: CDR1 SGHDN, CDR2 FVKESK. CDR3 nucleotides: TGTGCCAGCAGCCCACATTGGAATACGCAGTATTTT. Amino acid sequence: CASSPHWNTQYF.

J is TRBJ1-3 and V is TRBV2; D unresolved. The CDR3 loop spans 15 amino acids. V gave up 7 bases and J gave up 0 bases, with 13 bases separating them. From germline, CDR1 is SNHLY and CDR2 FYNNEI. CDR3 DNA: TGTGCCAGCATCCCTTTAGGTAGCTCTGGAAACACCATATATTTT. Translation: CASIPLGSSGNTIYF.

This CDR3 reads CASSQGLTGALAYEQYF. The CDR3 region has the DNA TGCGCCAGCAGCCAAGGGCTTACCGGGGCTCTTGCCTACGAGCAGTACTTC. The chain carries TRBV4-3 and TRBJ2-7, with D perhaps given as TRBD1 or TRBD2 (5 bases each). Trimming pared 1 base from V and 2 bases from J, leaving 18 bases between. The CDR3 is made up of 17 amino acids. CDR1 is LGHNA and CDR2 is YSLEER in the germline V gene.

The chain links TRBV12-5 to TRBJ2-5, with 11 positions matching TRBD2. The CDR3 extends over 20 amino acids. Germline V gives CDR1 LGHNT, CDR2 FRNRAP. The J segment lost 2 bases and the V segment lost 0 bases, leaving 14 bases of the junction unmatched. CDR3 residues: CASGLVLFPSGGLKQETQYF. The CDR3 nucleotides are TGTGCTAGTGGTTTGGTATTGTTCCCTAGCGGGGGGCTTAAACAAGAGACCCAGTACTTC.

The V and J genes are TRBV20-1 and TRBJ1-1, with D tentatively TRBD1 (6 bases). The germline V gene encodes CDR1 DFQATT and CDR2 SNEGSKA (reference sequence). The CDR3 has 11 residues. Trimming took off 2 bases at V and 11 bases at J, with 12 bases between the two ends. The CDR3: CSARLTGVAFF. CDR3 sequence (DNA): TGCAGTGCTAGACTGACAGGAGTGGCTTTCTTT.

The CDR3 DNA reads TGTGCCTGGAGAGACCACAGGGGGAGGTGGGAGACCCAGTACTTC. It yields the protein CAWRDHRGRWETQYF. The V call is TRBV30, the J call TRBJ2-5, with TRBD1 matching over 8 bases. Trimming cost V 3 bases and J 5 bases; bases outside gene matches: 11. This CDR3 has 15 residues. The germline CDR1 and CDR2 sequences are GTSNPN and SVGIG (reference sequence). Drawing the rest from reference TRBV30 and TRBJ2-5, the complete variable domain is SQTIHQWPATLVQPVGSPLSLECTVEGTSNPNLYWYRQAAGRGLQLLFYSVGIGQISSEVPQNLSASRPQDRQFILSSKKLLLSDSGFYLCAWRDHRGRWETQYFGPGTRLLVL.

V is TRBV28 and J is TRBJ1-6; 7 bases agree with TRBD1. Germline V lookup: CDR1 MDHEN, CDR2 SYDVKM. The J segment lost 7 bases and the V segment lost 3 bases, leaving 12 bases of the junction unmatched. CDR3 size: 17 residues. CDR3 in DNA: TGTGCCAGCAGTTTGACAGGGAGTGTGACCATAAATTCACCCCTCCACTTT. Its translation is CASSLTGSVTINSPLHF. Drawing the rest from reference TRBV28 and TRBJ1-6, the complete variable domain is DVKVTQSSRYLVKRTGEKVFLECVQDMDHENMFWYRQDPGLGLRLIYFSYDVKMKEKGDIPEGYSVSREKKERFSLILESASTNQTSMYLCASSLTGSVTINSPLHFGNGTRLTVT.

The chain couples TRBV6-5 to TRBJ1-2; D remains unclear. Trimming removed 2 bases at V and 8 bases at J, with 15 bases between. Germline loops: CDR1 MNHEY, CDR2 SVGAGI. CDR3 length equals 14 residues. CDR3 sequence (DNA): TGTGCCAGCAGTTACAGGCAGAAGGATCAAGGCTACACCTTC. This gives the protein CASSYRQKDQGYTF.